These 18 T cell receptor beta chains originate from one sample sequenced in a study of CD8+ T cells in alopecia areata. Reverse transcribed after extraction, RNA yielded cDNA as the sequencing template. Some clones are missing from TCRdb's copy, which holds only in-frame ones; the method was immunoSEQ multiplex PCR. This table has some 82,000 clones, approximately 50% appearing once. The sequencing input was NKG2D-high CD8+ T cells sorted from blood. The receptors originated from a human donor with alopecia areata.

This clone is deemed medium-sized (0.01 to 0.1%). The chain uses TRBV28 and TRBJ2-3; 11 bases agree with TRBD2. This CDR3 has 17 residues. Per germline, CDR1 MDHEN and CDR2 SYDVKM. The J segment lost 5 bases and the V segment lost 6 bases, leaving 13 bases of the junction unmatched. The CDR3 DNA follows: TGTGCCAGCAGCCCGGAGCCGGCTAGCGGGAGGAAAGATACGCAGTATTTT. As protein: CASSPEPASGRKDTQYF.

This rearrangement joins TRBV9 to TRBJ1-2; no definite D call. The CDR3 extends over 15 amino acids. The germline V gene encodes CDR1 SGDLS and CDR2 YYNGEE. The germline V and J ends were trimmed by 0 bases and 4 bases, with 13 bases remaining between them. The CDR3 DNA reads TGTGCCAGCAGCGTAGCTCGGAGCCCTTCCTATGGCTACACCTTC. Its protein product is CASSVARSPSYGYTF.

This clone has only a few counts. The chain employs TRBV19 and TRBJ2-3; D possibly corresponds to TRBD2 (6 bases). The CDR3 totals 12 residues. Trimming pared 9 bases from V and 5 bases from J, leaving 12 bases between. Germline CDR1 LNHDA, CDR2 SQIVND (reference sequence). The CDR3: CASRTGGDTQYF. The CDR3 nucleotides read TGTGCCAGCCGGACCGGGGGAGATACGCAGTATTTT. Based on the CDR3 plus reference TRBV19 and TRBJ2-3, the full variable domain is DGGITQSPKYLFRKEGQNVTLSCEQNLNHDAMYWYRQDPGQGLRLIYYSQIVNDFQKGDIAEGYSVSREKKESFPLTVTSAQKNPTAFYLCASRTGGDTQYFGPGTRLTVL.

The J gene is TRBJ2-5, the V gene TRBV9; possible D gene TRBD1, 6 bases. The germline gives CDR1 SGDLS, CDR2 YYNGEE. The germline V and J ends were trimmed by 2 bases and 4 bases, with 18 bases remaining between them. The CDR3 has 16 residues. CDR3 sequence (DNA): TGTGCCAGCAGCGTGGACCGGGACAAAGACCCAGAGACCCAGTACTTC. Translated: CASSVDRDKDPETQYF.

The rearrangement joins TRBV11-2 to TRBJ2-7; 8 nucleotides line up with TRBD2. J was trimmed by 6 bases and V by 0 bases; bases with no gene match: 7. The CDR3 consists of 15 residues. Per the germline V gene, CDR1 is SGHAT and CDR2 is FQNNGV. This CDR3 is CASSLEAGDHLEQYF. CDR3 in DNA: TGTGCCAGCAGCTTAGAAGCGGGAGACCACCTCGAGCAGTACTTC.

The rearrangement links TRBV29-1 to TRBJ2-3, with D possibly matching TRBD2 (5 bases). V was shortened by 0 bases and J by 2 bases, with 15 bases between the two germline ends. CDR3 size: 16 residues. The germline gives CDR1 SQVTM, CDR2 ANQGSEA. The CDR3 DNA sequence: TGCAGCGTTGAAGATCGAGGGCAGAGGGACACAGATACGCAGTATTTT. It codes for CSVEDRGQRDTDTQYF.

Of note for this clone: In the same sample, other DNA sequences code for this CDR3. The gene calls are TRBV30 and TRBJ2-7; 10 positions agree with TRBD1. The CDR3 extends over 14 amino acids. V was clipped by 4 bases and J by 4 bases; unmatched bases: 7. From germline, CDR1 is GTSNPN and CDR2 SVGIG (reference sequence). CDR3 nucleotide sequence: TGTGCCTGGACTCCCGGGGGACAGGGGTACGAGCAGTACTTC. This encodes CAWTPGGQGYEQYF. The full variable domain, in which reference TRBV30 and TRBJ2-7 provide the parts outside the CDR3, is SQTIHQWPATLVQPVGSPLSLECTVEGTSNPNLYWYRQAAGRGLQLLFYSVGIGQISSEVPQNLSASRPQDRQFILSSKKLLLSDSGFYLCAWTPGGQGYEQYFGPGTRLTVT.

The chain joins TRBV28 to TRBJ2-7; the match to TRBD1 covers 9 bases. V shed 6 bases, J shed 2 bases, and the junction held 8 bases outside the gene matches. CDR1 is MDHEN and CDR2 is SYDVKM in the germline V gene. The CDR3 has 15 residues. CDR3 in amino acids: CASSPGQGLAYEQYF. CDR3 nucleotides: TGTGCCAGCAGCCCTGGACAGGGGTTGGCCTACGAGCAGTACTTC. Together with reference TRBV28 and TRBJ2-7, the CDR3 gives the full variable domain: DVKVTQSSRYLVKRTGEKVFLECVQDMDHENMFWYRQDPGLGLRLIYFSYDVKMKEKGDIPEGYSVSREKKERFSLILESASTNQTSMYLCASSPGQGLAYEQYFGPGTRLTVT.

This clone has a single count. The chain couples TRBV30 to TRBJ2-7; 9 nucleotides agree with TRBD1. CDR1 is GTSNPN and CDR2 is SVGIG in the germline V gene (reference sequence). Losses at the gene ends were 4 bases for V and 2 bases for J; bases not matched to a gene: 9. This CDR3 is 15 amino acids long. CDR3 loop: CAWTKDRGGTYEQYF. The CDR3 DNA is TGTGCCTGGACAAAAGACAGGGGGGGAACCTACGAGCAGTACTTC. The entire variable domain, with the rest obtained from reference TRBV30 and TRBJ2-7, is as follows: SQTIHQWPATLVQPVGSPLSLECTVEGTSNPNLYWYRQAAGRGLQLLFYSVGIGQISSEVPQNLSASRPQDRQFILSSKKLLLSDSGFYLCAWTKDRGGTYEQYFGPGTRLTVT.

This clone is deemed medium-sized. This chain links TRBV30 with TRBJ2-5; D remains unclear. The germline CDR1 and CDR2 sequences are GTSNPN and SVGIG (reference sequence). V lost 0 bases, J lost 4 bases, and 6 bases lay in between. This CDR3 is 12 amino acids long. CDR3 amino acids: CAWSVSVETQYF. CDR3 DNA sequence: TGTGCCTGGAGTGTATCCGTAGAGACCCAGTACTTC.

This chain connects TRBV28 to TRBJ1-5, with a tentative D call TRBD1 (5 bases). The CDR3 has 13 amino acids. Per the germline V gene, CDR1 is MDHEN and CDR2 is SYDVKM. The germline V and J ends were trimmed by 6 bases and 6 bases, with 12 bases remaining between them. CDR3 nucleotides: TGTGCCAGCAGCTACAGAGGGGCTCAGCCCCAGCATTTT. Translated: CASSYRGAQPQHF.

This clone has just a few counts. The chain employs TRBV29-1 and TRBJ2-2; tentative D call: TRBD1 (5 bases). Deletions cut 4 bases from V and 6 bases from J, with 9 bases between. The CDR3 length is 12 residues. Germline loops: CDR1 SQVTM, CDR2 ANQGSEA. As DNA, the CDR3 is TGCAGCGTTGTAGGGGAATCCGGGGAGCTGTTTTTT. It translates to CSVVGESGELFF.

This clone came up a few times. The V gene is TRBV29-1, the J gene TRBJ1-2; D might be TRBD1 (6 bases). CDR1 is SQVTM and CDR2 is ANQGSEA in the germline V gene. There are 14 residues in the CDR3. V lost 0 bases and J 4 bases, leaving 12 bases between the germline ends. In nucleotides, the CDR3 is TGCAGCGTTGAAGATGGGGGGCCGGTCTATGGCTACACCTTC. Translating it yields CSVEDGGPVYGYTF.

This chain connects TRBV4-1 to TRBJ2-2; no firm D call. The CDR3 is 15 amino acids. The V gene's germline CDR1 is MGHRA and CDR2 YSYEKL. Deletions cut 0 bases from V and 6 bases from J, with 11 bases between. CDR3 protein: CASSQEAGVSGELFF. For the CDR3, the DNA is TGCGCCAGCAGCCAAGAGGCTGGAGTTTCCGGGGAGCTGTTTTTT.

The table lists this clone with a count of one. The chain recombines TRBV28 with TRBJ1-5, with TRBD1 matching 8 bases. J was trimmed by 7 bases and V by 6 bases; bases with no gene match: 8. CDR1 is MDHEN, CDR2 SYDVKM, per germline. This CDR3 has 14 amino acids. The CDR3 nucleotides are TGTGCCAGCAGACACGGACAGGGCGGGCAGCCCCAGCATTTT. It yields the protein CASRHGQGGQPQHF.

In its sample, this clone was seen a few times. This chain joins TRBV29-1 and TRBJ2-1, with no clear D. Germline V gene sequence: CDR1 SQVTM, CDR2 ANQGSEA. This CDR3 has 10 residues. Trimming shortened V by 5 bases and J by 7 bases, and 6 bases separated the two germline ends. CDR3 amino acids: CSVQGNEQFF. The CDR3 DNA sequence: TGCAGCGTTCAAGGTAATGAGCAGTTCTTC.

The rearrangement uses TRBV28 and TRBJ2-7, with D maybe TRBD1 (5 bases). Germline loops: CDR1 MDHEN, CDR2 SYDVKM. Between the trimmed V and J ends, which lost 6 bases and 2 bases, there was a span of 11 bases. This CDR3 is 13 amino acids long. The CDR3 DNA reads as TGTGCCAGCAGCCGCGACAGAGCCTACGAGCAGTACTTC. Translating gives CASSRDRAYEQYF. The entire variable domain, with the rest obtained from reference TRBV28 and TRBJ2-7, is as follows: DVKVTQSSRYLVKRTGEKVFLECVQDMDHENMFWYRQDPGLGLRLIYFSYDVKMKEKGDIPEGYSVSREKKERFSLILESASTNQTSMYLCASSRDRAYEQYFGPGTRLTVT.

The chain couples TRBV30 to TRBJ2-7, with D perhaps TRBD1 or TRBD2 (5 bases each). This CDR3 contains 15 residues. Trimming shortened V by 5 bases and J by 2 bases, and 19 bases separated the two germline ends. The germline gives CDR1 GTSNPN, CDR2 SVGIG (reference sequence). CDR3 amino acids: CAWGTAAGGPYEQYF. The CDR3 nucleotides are TGTGCCTGGGGAACCGCGGCTGGGGGACCCTACGAGCAGTACTTC.